A selection of T cell receptor beta chains follows, all from one sample in a study of CD8+ T cells in alopecia areata. The protocol was immunoSEQ multiplex PCR, while the TCRdb copy is restricted to in-frame clones and leaves out a portion. The sample has over 150,000 clones; 59% are singletons. Sequenced material: CD4+ T cells sorted from blood, taken at week 0. These receptors all come from a human donor with alopecia areata. Both conserved end residues are part of each CDR3. Not every row has a clone size; where given, it reads once, few, many or a size class.

length | J | V | size | CDR3
15 | TRBJ1-1 | TRBV29-1 | - | CSVGPGTAMNTEAFF
13 | TRBJ2-5 | TRBV19 | - | CASRPGLQETQYF
19 | TRBJ1-5 | TRBV30 | - | CAWSPSRDRGRRSNQPQHF
19 | TRBJ2-3 | TRBV29-1 | few | CSVDGTSGGAFASTDTQYF
18 | TRBJ1-1 | TRBV30 | - | CAWSSGRGRTIGGTEAFF
16 | TRBJ1-2 | TRBV7-9 | few | CASSLGQGQGAQGYTF
13 | TRBJ1-2 | TRBV19 | - | CASTQRGPYGYTF
15 | TRBJ2-5 | TRBV19 | - | CASSIIGGPQETQYF
13 | TRBJ2-5 | TRBV11-2 | - | CASSLQGVETQYF
12 | TRBJ1-2 | TRBV29-1 | - | CSAGRESYGYTF
15 | TRBJ2-3 | TRBV6-6 | - | CASSTTDRESATQYF
17 | TRBJ2-5 | TRBV5-6 | - | CASIFRSGLAGTETQYF
13 | TRBJ2-6 | TRBV29-1 | few | CSTRGSGANVLTF
18 | TRBJ1-5 | TRBV2 | - | CASSPLPQGVFSNQPQHF
11 | TRBJ1-2 | TRBV23-1 | few | CASLGGDGYTF
13 | TRBJ1-2 | TRBV25-1 | - | CASSSGANYGYTF
14 | TRBJ1-2 | TRBV6-5 | - | CASSFSTGGNGYTF
13 | TRBJ2-1 | TRBV5-1 | - | CASSGTSVDEQFF
15 | TRBJ2-5 | TRBV18 | - | CASSPGTGFAETQYF
12 | TRBJ1-4 | TRBV30 | - | CAWRPDREKLFF
13 | TRBJ2-3 | TRBV29-1 | - | CSVGGVSTDTQYF
12 | TRBJ1-2 | TRBV2 | medium-sized | CASSDPLYGYTF
13 | TRBJ1-1 | TRBV5-1 | few | CASHGPSNTEAFF
16 | TRBJ1-5 | TRBV7-8 | - | CASSGGRLANNQPQHF
14 | TRBJ1-2 | TRBV7-2 | few | CASRRTEINYGYTF
14 | TRBJ1-2 | TRBV6-5 | - | CASSPQQVYYGYTF
14 | TRBJ1-1 | TRBV7-2 | - | CASSLAAVNTEAFF
14 | TRBJ2-3 | TRBV9 | - | CASSVLQGPDTQYF
16 | TRBJ2-1 | TRBV29-1 | few | CSVLRPGQGAGNEQFF
16 | TRBJ2-5 | TRBV7-8 | few | CASSPRLAGGQETQYF
15 | TRBJ2-1 | TRBV7-3 | - | CASSPGLAGGNEQFF
14 | TRBJ2-1 | TRBV4-1 | few | CASSQIMAKHEQFF
13 | TRBJ1-5 | TRBV29-1 | few | CSVGQALNQPQHF
17 | TRBJ1-6 | TRBV11-3 | - | CASSRWGSDLDNSPLHF
14 | TRBJ2-7 | TRBV11-2 | once | CASSSGTGTYEQYF
16 | TRBJ2-2 | TRBV4-1 | - | CASSQEQGVYTGELFF
17 | TRBJ2-7 | TRBV5-6 | few | CASSLVIAGASSYEQYF
14 | TRBJ2-5 | TRBV4-2 | - | CASSQDHGAETQYF
13 | TRBJ1-2 | TRBV6-6 | - | CASTNGDWDGYTF
14 | TRBJ1-2 | TRBV5-1 | - | CASREDLTNYGYTF
13 | TRBJ2-7 | TRBV18 | - | CASSHGAIYEQYF
13 | TRBJ2-5 | TRBV19 | once | CASSRDTQETQYF
11 | TRBJ2-7 | TRBV10-3 | - | CAISEGYEQYF
15 | TRBJ2-5 | TRBV5-1 | - | CASSPVGLAEETQYF
14 | TRBJ1-1 | TRBV29-1 | - | CSAMPRGKGAEAFF
15 | TRBJ2-3 | TRBV7-9 | few | CASSLGLATTDTQYF
17 | TRBJ2-1 | TRBV7-9 | - | CASSLARRGQGSGEQFF
15 | TRBJ2-7 | TRBV6-1 | - | CASSEERRGGYEQYF
15 | TRBJ2-2 | TRBV27 | - | CASSLRDSSRGELFF
11 | TRBJ1-1 | TRBV29-1 | - | CSVGHNTEAFF
14 | TRBJ2-5 | TRBV6-6 | few | CASRSPGDLETQYF
14 | TRBJ1-2 | TRBV6-6 | - | CASSYSEAPLGYTF
13 | TRBJ2-4 | TRBV27 | - | CASSSQGTNIQYF
14 | TRBJ2-5 | TRBV15 | - | CATSRDPAEETQYF
14 | TRBJ2-1 | TRBV30 | - | CACSPGQGPNEQFF
14 | TRBJ2-1 | TRBV30 | - | CAWTPGQGRYEQFF
14 | TRBJ2-3 | TRBV9 | - | CASSVKGGTDTQYF
16 | TRBJ2-5 | TRBV7-6 | - | CASSLSFTGGSETQYF
12 | TRBJ2-2 | TRBV30 | - | CAWNWGTGELFF
14 | TRBJ1-1 | TRBV7-9 | - | CASSFGTPNTEAFF